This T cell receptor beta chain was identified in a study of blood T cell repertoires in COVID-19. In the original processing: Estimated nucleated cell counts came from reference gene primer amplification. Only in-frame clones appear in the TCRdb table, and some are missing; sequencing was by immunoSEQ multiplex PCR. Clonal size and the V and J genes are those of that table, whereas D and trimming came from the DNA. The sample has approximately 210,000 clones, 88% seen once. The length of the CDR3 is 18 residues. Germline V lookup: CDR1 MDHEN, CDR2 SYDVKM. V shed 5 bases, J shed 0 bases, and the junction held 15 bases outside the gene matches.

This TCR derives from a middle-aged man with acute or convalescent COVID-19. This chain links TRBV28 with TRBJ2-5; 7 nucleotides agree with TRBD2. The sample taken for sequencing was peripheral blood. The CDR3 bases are TGTGCCAGCAGTCCCCCTACGCCTCCCGGGACTAACCAAGAGACCCAGTACTTC. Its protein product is CASSPPTPPGTNQETQYF.